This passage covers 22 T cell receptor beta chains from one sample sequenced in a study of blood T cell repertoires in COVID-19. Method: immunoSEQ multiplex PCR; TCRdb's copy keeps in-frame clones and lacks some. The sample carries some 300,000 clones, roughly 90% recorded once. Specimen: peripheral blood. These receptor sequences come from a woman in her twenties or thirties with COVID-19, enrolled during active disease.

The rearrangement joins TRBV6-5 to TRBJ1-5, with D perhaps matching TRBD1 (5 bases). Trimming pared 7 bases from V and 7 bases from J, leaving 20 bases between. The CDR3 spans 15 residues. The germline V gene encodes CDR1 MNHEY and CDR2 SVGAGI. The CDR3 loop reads CASKILVGGQQPQHF. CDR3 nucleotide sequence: TGTGCCAGCAAAATTTTAGTCGGGGGTCAGCAGCCCCAGCATTTT.

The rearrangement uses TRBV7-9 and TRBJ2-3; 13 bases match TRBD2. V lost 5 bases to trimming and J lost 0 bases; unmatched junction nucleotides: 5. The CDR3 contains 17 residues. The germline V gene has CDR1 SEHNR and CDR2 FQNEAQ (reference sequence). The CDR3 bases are TGTGCCAGCAGCCCCGAGACTAGCGGGGGGAGCACAGATACGCAGTATTTT. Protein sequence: CASSPETSGGSTDTQYF.

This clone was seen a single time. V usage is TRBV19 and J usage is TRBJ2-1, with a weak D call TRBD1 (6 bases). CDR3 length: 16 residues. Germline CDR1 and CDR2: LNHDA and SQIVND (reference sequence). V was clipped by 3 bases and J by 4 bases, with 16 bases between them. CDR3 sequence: CASSIGSGDAYNEQFF. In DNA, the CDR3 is TGTGCCAGTAGTATCGGTTCAGGGGATGCTTACAATGAGCAGTTCTTC. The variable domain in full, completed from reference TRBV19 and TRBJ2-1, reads DGGITQSPKYLFRKEGQNVTLSCEQNLNHDAMYWYRQDPGQGLRLIYYSQIVNDFQKGDIAEGYSVSREKKESFPLTVTSAQKNPTAFYLCASSIGSGDAYNEQFFGPGTRLTVL.

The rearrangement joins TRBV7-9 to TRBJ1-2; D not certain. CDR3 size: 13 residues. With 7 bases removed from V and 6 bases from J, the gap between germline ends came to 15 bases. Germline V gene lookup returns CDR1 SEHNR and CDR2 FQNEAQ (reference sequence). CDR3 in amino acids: CASTPEWADGYTF. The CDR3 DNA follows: TGTGCCAGCACCCCTGAGTGGGCTGATGGCTACACCTTC.

The CDR3 DNA sequence: TGTGCCAGTAGCCGGGACAGAGGTGAAAAACTGTTTTTT. This translates into CASSRDRGEKLFF. The rearrangement joins TRBV19 to TRBJ1-4; 7 positions agree with TRBD1. The CDR3 extends over 13 amino acids. V trimming: 6 bases; J trimming: 7 bases; junction bases outside the gene matches: 5. CDR1 and CDR2 from the germline V gene are LNHDA and SQIVND (reference sequence).

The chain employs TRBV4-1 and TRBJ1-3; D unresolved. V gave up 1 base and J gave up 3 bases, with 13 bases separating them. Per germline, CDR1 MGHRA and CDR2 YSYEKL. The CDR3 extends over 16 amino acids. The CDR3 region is CASSQGRVGSGNTIYF. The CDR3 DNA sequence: TGCGCCAGCAGCCAAGGAAGGGTGGGGAGTGGAAACACCATATATTTT.

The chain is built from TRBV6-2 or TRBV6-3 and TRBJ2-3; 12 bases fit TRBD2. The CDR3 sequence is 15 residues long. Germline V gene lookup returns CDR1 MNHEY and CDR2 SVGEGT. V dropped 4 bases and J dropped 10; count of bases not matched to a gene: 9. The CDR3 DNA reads TGTGCCAGCAGTTCCGCTAGCGGGGGGGCCTCGGCGCAGTATTTT. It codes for CASSSASGGASAQYF.

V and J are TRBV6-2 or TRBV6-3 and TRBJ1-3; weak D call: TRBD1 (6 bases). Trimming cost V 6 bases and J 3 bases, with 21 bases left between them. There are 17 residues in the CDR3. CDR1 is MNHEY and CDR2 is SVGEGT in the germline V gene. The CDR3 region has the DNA TGTGCCAGCAGCCTAAACGGGACACCCTTGAGTGGAAACACCATATATTTT. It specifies CASSLNGTPLSGNTIYF.

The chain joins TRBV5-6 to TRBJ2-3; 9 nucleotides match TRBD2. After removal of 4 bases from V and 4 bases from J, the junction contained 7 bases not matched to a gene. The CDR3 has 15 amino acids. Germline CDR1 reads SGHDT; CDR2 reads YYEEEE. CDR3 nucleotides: TGTGCCAGCAGCCGATTCCCTAGCGGGGCAGATACGCAGTATTTT. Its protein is CASSRFPSGADTQYF.

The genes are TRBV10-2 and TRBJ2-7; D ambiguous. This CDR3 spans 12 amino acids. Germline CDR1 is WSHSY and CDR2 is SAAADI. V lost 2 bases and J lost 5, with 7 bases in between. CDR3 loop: CASSEPSNEQYF. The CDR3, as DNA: TGCGCCAGCAGTGAGCCATCAAACGAGCAGTACTTC.

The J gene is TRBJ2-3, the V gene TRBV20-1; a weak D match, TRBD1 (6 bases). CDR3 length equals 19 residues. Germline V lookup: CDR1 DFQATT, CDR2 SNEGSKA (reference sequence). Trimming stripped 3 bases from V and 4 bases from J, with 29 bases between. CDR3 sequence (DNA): TGCAGTGCTAGTGCCTATCTCCGGGACAAGGCGTCAGGTCCAGATACGCAGTATTTT. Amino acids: CSASAYLRDKASGPDTQYF.

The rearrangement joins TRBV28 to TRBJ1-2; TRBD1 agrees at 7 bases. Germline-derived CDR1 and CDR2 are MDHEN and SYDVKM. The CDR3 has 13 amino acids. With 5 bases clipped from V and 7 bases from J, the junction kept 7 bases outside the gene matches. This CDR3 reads CASSPRQGLGYTF. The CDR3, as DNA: TGTGCCAGCAGTCCCAGACAGGGCCTTGGCTACACCTTC.

The CDR3 sequence is CASSSNLQGRPFGAFF. The CDR3 nucleotides read TGCGCCAGCAGTTCCAACCTACAGGGGCGGCCCTTCGGGGCTTTCTTT. V gene TRBV10-2 combines with J gene TRBJ1-1, with TRBD1 identical over 7 bases. V shed 5 bases, J shed 11 bases, and the junction held 20 bases outside the gene matches. Germline assignment: CDR1 WSHSY and CDR2 SAAADI. This CDR3 has 16 amino acids.

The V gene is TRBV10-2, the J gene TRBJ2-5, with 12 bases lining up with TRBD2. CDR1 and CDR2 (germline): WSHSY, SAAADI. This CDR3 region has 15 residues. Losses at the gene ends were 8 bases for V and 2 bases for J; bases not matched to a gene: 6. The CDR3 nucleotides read TGCGCCAGCTCACTAGCGGGGGGAAATCAAGAGACCCAGTACTTC. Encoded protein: CASSLAGGNQETQYF.

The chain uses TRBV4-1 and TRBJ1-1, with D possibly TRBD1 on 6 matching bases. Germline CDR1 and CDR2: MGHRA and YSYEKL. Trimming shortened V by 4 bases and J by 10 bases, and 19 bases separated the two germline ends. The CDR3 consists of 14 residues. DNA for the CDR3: TGCGCCAGCAGCCTTCAAGGGGGGGGAGGAGGAGCTTTCTTT. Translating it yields CASSLQGGGGGAFF.

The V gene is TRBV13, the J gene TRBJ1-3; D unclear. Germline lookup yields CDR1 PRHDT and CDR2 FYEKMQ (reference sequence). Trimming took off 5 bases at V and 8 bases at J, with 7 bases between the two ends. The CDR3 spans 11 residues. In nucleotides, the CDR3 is TGTGCCAGCAGCCCCGGGGACACCATATATTTT. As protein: CASSPGDTIYF.

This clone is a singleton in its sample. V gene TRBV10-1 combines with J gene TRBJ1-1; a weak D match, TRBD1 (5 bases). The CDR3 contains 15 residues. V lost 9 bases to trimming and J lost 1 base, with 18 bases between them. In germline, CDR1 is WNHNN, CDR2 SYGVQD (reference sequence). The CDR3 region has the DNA TGCGCCAGTAAAGACAGAAGTAAAAAGAACACTGAAGCTTTCTTT. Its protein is CASKDRSKKNTEAFF.

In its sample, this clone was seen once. The CDR3 DNA reads as TGTGCCAGCAGCTTGAGAACCGAGACAGGGTTAATCCTCTCAGATACGCAGTATTTT. This gives the protein CASSLRTETGLILSDTQYF. The chain couples TRBV5-5 to TRBJ2-3, with TRBD1 matching 7 bases. The CDR3 covers 19 residues. The germline gives CDR1 SGHKS, CDR2 YYEKEE (reference sequence). The V segment lost 1 base and the J segment 4 bases; nucleotides outside the gene matches: 18.

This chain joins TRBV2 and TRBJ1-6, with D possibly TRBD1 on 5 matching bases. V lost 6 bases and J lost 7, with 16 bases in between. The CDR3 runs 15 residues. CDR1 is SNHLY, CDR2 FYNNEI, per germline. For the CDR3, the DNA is TGTGCCAGCAGGACAGACAGTTTTTCCAATTCACCCCTCCACTTT. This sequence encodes CASRTDSFSNSPLHF.

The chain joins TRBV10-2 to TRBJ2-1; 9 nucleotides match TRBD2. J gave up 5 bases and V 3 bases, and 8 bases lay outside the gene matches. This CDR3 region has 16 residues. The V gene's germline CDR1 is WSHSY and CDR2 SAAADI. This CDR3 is CASSELAGGHNNEQFF. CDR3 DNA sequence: TGCGCCAGCAGTGAATTGGCGGGGGGGCATAACAATGAGCAGTTCTTC.

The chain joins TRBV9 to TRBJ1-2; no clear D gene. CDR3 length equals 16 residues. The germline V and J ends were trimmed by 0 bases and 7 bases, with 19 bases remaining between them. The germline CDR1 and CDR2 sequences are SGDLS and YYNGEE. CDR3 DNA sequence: TGTGCCAGCAGCGTAGATCATTGGAGGGCGGCACGTGGCTACACCTTC. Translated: CASSVDHWRAARGYTF. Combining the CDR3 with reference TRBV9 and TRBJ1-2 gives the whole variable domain DSGVTQTPKHLITATGQRVTLRCSPRSGDLSVYWYQQSLDQGLQFLIQYYNGEERAKGNILERFSAQQFPDLHSELNLSSLELGDSALYFCASSVDHWRAARGYTFGSGTRLTVV.

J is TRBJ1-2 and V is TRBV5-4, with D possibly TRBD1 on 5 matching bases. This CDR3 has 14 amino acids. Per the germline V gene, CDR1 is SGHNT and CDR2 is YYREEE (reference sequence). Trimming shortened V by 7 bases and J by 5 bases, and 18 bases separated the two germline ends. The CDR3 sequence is CASSLGGGRYGYTF. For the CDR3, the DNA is TGTGCCAGCTCCTTGGGGGGGGGACGGTATGGCTACACCTTC. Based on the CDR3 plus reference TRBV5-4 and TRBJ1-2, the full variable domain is ETGVTQSPTHLIKTRGQQVTLRCSSQSGHNTVSWYQQALGQGPQFIFQYYREEENGRGNFPPRFSGLQFPNYSSELNVNALELDDSALYLCASSLGGGRYGYTFGSGTRLTVV.